What follows is one TCR beta chain and its context. This CDR3 spans 14 amino acids. Germline CDR1 reads MNHEY; CDR2 reads SMNVEV (reference sequence). V was trimmed by 6 bases and J by 5 bases, leaving 13 bases between them. This record comes from a study of blood T cell repertoires in COVID-19. Study at large: Spain, Italy and the United States supplied samples that represented acute and convalescent COVID-19. The cDNA or gDNA used as material had been derived from T cells, B-cell-depleted T cells, or PBMCs.

Using immunoSEQ multiplex PCR, the repertoire was profiled, and TCRdb retains in-frame clones only, with some absent. The table shows 250,000 or so clones, with approximately 90% occurring only once. Participants spanned ages about 18 to 90 years and resided in some 22 US areas. The receptor was isolated from a man between 35 and 55 years old who had been exposed to COVID-19. This rearrangement joins TRBV27 to TRBJ2-2; tentatively, D is TRBD2 (7 bases). What was sequenced was PBMCs or T cells enriched from blood (not recorded which). CDR3: CASRRGRETGELFF. The CDR3 DNA follows: TGTGCCAGCAGGAGGGGGAGGGAGACCGGGGAGCTGTTTTTT.